This T cell receptor beta chain is from a study of T cells in Graves' hyperthyroidism and ophthalmopathy. TCR beta CDR3 regions were amplified from RNA transcripts. HTBI primers were employed in a first-round RT-PCR of the TCR CDR3. TCRdb re-analysed the multiplex PCR reads in MiXCR, keeping a single row per CDR3 protein. The table includes more than 300,000 distinct CDR3 sequences, approximately 18% detected once. This clonotype was seen many times. The CDR3 length is 15 residues. Trimming shortened V by 1 base and J by 0 bases, and 8 bases separated the two germline ends. Looked up from germline, CDR1 is LGHDT and CDR2 is YNNKEL (reference sequence).

The chain recombines TRBV3-1 with TRBJ2-3, with unresolved D. The clonotype was recovered from a woman aged 25 to 39 with Graves' hyperthyroidism that later progressed to Graves' ophthalmopathy. What was sequenced was blood. The CDR3 DNA reads TGTGCCAGCAGCCAAGTATTTGGGAGCACAGATACGCAGTATTTT. It is translated as CASSQVFGSTDTQYF.